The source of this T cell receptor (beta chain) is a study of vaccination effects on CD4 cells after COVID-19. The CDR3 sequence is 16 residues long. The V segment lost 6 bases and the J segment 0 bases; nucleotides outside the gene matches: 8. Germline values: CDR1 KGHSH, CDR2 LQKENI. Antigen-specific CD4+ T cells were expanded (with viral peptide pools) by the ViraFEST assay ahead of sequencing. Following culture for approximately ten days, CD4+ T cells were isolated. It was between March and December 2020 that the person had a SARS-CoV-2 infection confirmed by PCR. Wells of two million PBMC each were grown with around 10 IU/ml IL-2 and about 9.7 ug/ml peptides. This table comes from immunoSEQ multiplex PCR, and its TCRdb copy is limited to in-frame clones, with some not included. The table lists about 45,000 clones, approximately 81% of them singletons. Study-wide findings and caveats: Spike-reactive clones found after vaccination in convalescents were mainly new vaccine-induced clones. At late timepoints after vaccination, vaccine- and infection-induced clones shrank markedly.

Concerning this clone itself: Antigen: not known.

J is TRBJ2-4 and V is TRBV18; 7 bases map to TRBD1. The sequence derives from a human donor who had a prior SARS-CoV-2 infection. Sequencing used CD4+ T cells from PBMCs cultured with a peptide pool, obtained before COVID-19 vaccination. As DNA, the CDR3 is TGTGCCAGCTCCCCCGGACAGGCCCTAGCCAAAAACATTCAGTACTTC. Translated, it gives CASSPGQALAKNIQYF.